A single sample gave rise to the 9 T cell receptor beta chains below, sequenced in a study of T cells after yellow fever vaccination. A single record per CDR3 protein comes from TCRdb applying MiXCR to the 5' RACE reads. The data show approximately 330,000 distinct CDR3 sequences, about 4% seen once. The material was PBMCs, obtained 5 days after the yellow fever booster vaccination. The receptors shown here come from a man between 18 and 29 years old who received the YFV17D yellow fever vaccine.

This clonotype was observed at least ten times. V and J are TRBV7-2 and TRBJ2-2; D may be TRBD2 (7 bases). V gave up 3 bases and J gave up 0 bases, with 20 bases separating them. The CDR3 has 19 amino acids. CDR1 is SGHTA, CDR2 FQGNSA, per germline. The CDR3: CASSLLPGGRGANTGELFF. CDR3 DNA: TGTGCCAGCAGCTTGTTACCGGGGGGCCGGGGGGCGAACACCGGGGAGCTGTTTTTT.

This clonotype came up many times. The chain joins TRBV4-3 to TRBJ2-7; possible D gene TRBD1, 7 bases. The ends were cut back, 0 bases at V and 3 bases at J, with 12 bases in the middle. The CDR3 has 15 residues. Germline V gives CDR1 LGHNA, CDR2 YSLEER. The DNA of the CDR3 is TGCGCCAGCAGCCAAGACGGGCAGGGGGGCTACGAGCAGTACTTC. Its translation: CASSQDGQGGYEQYF.

This clonotype was recorded many times. This chain connects TRBV3-1 to TRBJ2-5, with D tentatively TRBD2 (6 bases). The V end lost 8 bases, the J end lost 5 bases, and 15 bases lay between the germline ends. Per the germline V gene, CDR1 is LGHDT and CDR2 is YNNKEL (reference sequence). CDR3 size: 13 residues. Written as DNA, the CDR3 is TGTGCCAGCGAACACGGGGGTCTGGAGACCCAGTACTTC. It specifies CASEHGGLETQYF.

This clonotype has ten or more counts. The V gene is TRBV5-1, the J gene TRBJ1-1, with D possibly matching TRBD1 (5 bases). The CDR3 is made up of 14 amino acids. Germline-derived CDR1 and CDR2 are SGHRS and YFSETQ. V was clipped by 4 bases and J by 12 bases, with 22 bases between them. In DNA form, the CDR3 reads TGCGCCAGCAGCCCGACACCGGGACCCATTGGACCTTTCTTT. Residues: CASSPTPGPIGPFF. Using reference TRBV5-1 and TRBJ1-1 for the parts outside the CDR3, the full variable domain is KAGVTQTPRYLIKTRGQQVTLSCSPISGHRSVSWYQQTPGQGLQFLFEYFSETQRNKGNFPGRFSGRQFSNSRSEMNVSTLELGDSALYLCASSPTPGPIGPFFGQGTRLTVV.

The chain combines TRBV10-1 with TRBJ1-3; 7 positions agree with TRBD1. With V trimmed by 3 bases and J by 7 bases, 6 bases remained unmatched. CDR1 is WNHNN and CDR2 is SYGVQD in the germline V gene (reference sequence). This CDR3 comprises 14 residues. The CDR3 here is CASSDPGTANTIYF. CDR3 in DNA: TGCGCCAGCAGTGACCCCGGGACAGCCAACACCATATATTTT.

This clonotype was detected many times. CDR3: CASSPPPTGSETQYF. The CDR3 DNA sequence: TGTGCCAGCAGCCCTCCCCCGACAGGGTCTGAGACCCAGTACTTC. J is TRBJ2-5 and V is TRBV3-1, with TRBD1 identical over 7 bases. The CDR3 covers 15 residues. Germline CDR1 LGHDT, CDR2 YNNKEL (reference sequence). The J segment lost 5 bases and the V segment lost 4 bases, leaving 10 bases of the junction unmatched.

This clonotype was seen many times. V and J are TRBV7-2 and TRBJ2-3, with D unresolved. The CDR3 runs 16 residues. Trimming pared 1 base from V and 0 bases from J, leaving 11 bases between. Germline-derived CDR1 and CDR2 are SGHTA and FQGNSA. The CDR3: CASSLDYGSSTDTQYF. DNA for the CDR3: TGTGCCAGCAGCTTAGATTACGGCAGCAGCACAGATACGCAGTATTTT.

In its sample, this clonotype was seen many times. The V and J genes are TRBV7-2 and TRBJ2-5; D gene uncertain. Trimming left V 5 bases short and J 5 bases short, with 15 bases between. The CDR3 is 14 amino acids. Germline loops: CDR1 SGHTA, CDR2 FQGNSA. Here the CDR3 DNA reads TGTGCCAGCAGCCCAAGGTTGATCACGGAGACCCAGTACTTC. Translating it yields CASSPRLITETQYF.

In its sample, this clonotype was seen many times. The chain recombines TRBV7-3 with TRBJ2-1; TRBD1 might be the D (5 bases). This CDR3 has 13 amino acids. Germline V gene data show CDR1 as SGHTA and CDR2 as FQGTGA. Trimming shortened V by 5 bases and J by 6 bases, and 11 bases separated the two germline ends. CDR3 DNA: TGTGCCAGCAGCCTCCAACAGGTCAATGAGCAGTTCTTC. Translated: CASSLQQVNEQFF.